The 16 T cell receptor beta chains reported below all come from one sample, sequenced in a study of cytomegalovirus exposure and HLA in healthy donors (dated 2017 in TCRdb). The library was built by means of the immunoSEQ multiplex PCR assay. For the multiplex PCR, a mixture combining 60 forward primers for TCR Vbeta segments and 13 reverse primers for TCR Jbeta segments was used. Held by TCRdb, this immuneACCESS table contains in-frame sequences only and omits some clones. Under half of the omission traces to an unresolved V gene where checked; the cause of the rest is unknown. The sample table shows 150,000 to 200,000 clones, and around 88% are seen once. The ten largest clonotypes hold almost 2% of the sample. The sequenced sample consisted of PBMCs. The receptors were gathered from a woman aged 18-29 years in good health and CMV-seronegative.

This clone was counted once. This chain joins TRBV18 and TRBJ2-5, with TRBD1 matching over 10 bases. The V gene end was trimmed by 0 bases and the J gene end by 4 bases; junction bases not matched to a gene: 5. Germline V gene sequence: CDR1 KGHSH, CDR2 LQKENI. This CDR3 is built from 16 residues. The CDR3 sequence: CASSPPTGGAGETQYF. CDR3 nucleotides: TGTGCCAGCTCACCACCGACAGGGGGCGCGGGAGAGACCCAGTACTTC.

The chain couples TRBV6-1 to TRBJ2-5; 13 bases line up with TRBD2. The germline gives CDR1 MNHNS, CDR2 SASEGT. This CDR3 region has 14 residues. V gave up 7 bases and J gave up 5 bases; unmatched junction bases: 4. The CDR3 bases are TGTGCCAGCACCTGGACTAGCGGGAGCGAGACCCAGTACTTC. Its translation is CASTWTSGSETQYF.

The chain has TRBV7-7 and TRBJ2-1, with a weak D call TRBD2 (5 bases). The ends were cut back, 1 base at V and 5 bases at J, with 9 bases in the middle. CDR3 length: 14 amino acids. Germline V gene sequence: CDR1 SSHAT, CDR2 FNYEAQ (reference sequence). The CDR3 sequence: CASSLGGADNEQFF. The CDR3 coding sequence is TGTGCCAGCAGCTTAGGGGGAGCAGACAATGAGCAGTTCTTC.

The chain is built from TRBV7-8 and TRBJ2-1, with TRBD2 identical over 9 bases. The germline V gene has CDR1 SGHVS and CDR2 FQNEAQ. The CDR3 length is 18 residues. With V trimmed by 4 bases and J by 6 bases, 16 bases remained unmatched. CDR3 amino acids: CASSSPRFKRGASNEQFF. The CDR3 DNA reads TGTGCCAGCAGCTCCCCTCGATTTAAGCGGGGGGCGTCCAATGAGCAGTTCTTC.

The V call is TRBV11-2, the J call TRBJ2-7; TRBD1 matches at 7 bases. V lost 3 bases and J lost 4; bases outside the gene matches: 6. Looked up from germline, CDR1 is SGHAT and CDR2 is FQNNGV. The CDR3 runs 14 residues. CDR3 residues: CASSLTGPRYEQYF. The CDR3 coding sequence is TGTGCCAGCAGCTTGACAGGGCCTCGATACGAGCAGTACTTC.

The rearrangement links TRBV19 to TRBJ2-1; 10 nucleotides line up with TRBD2. This CDR3 has 15 residues. CDR1 LNHDA and CDR2 SQIVND come from the germline V gene (reference sequence). Unmatched junction bases numbered 9, after V lost 9 bases and J lost 4 bases. The CDR3 spells CASTALAGGYNEQFF. DNA of the CDR3: TGTGCCAGCACCGCCTTAGCGGGGGGATACAATGAGCAGTTCTTC.

The chain links TRBV6-5 to TRBJ2-5, with D possibly TRBD1 on 5 matching bases. This CDR3 region has 13 residues. Trimming removed 6 bases from V and 4 bases from J, with 12 bases in between. Germline-derived CDR1 and CDR2 are MNHEY and SVGAGI. CDR3 sequence (DNA): TGTGCCAGCAGGGCGACAGCAACAGAGACCCAGTACTTC. This gives the protein CASRATATETQYF.

This chain uses TRBV19 with TRBJ1-1; 8 bases agree with TRBD1. This CDR3 spans 14 amino acids. Germline trimming cut 5 bases from V and 4 bases from J; bases unmatched to any gene: 6. Per germline, CDR1 LNHDA and CDR2 SQIVND (reference sequence). The DNA for the CDR3 is TGTGCCAGTAGTTTACGACAGGGGAGCACTGAAGCTTTCTTT. Its protein product is CASSLRQGSTEAFF.

The V and J genes are TRBV11-2 and TRBJ2-7; 8 positions agree with TRBD1. Looked up from germline, CDR1 is SGHAT and CDR2 is FQNNGV. This CDR3 is 13 amino acids long. V lost 3 bases to trimming and J lost 3 bases; unmatched junction nucleotides: 1. The CDR3 loop reads CASSFGTGYEQYF. The CDR3 coding sequence is TGTGCCAGCAGCTTCGGGACAGGCTACGAGCAGTACTTC.

The V and J genes are TRBV4-1 and TRBJ1-3, with D unclear. CDR1 and CDR2 (germline): MGHRA, YSYEKL. Between the trimmed V and J ends, which lost 1 base and 2 bases, there was a span of 15 bases. The CDR3 contains 17 residues. The CDR3 reads CASSQGKARDTGNTIYF. CDR3 bases: TGCGCCAGCAGCCAAGGAAAGGCCAGAGACACTGGAAACACCATATATTTT.

The chain carries TRBV7-9 and TRBJ2-1; TRBD2 is a possible D gene (7 bases). With 5 bases removed from V and 4 bases from J, the gap between germline ends came to 15 bases. Germline V gene sequence: CDR1 SEHNR, CDR2 FQNEAQ (reference sequence). This CDR3 is 15 amino acids long. In DNA form, the CDR3 reads TGTGCCAGCAGCCCTCTAGGGGGGGGGTACAATGAGCAGTTCTTC. As protein: CASSPLGGGYNEQFF. Based on the CDR3 plus reference TRBV7-9 and TRBJ2-1, the full variable domain is DTGVSQNPRHKITKRGQNVTFRCDPISEHNRLYWYRQTLGQGPEFLTYFQNEAQLEKSRLLSDRFSAERPKGSFSTLEIQRTEQGDSAMYLCASSPLGGGYNEQFFGPGTRLTVL.

The rearrangement links TRBV11-2 to TRBJ1-1, with D perhaps TRBD1 (5 bases). V gave up 5 bases and J gave up 2 bases, with 15 bases separating them. The CDR3 loop spans 15 amino acids. CDR1 is SGHAT, CDR2 FQNNGV, per germline. The DNA for the CDR3 is TGTGCCAGCAGCCGCGGTAGGACACAAAACACTGAAGCTTTCTTT. Protein product: CASSRGRTQNTEAFF. The full variable domain, rest sourced from reference TRBV11-2 and TRBJ1-1, is EAGVAQSPRYKIIEKRQSVAFWCNPISGHATLYWYQQILGQGPKLLIQFQNNGVVDDSQLPKDRFSAERLKGVDSTLKIQPAKLEDSAVYLCASSRGRTQNTEAFFGQGTRLTVV.

V and J are TRBV29-1 and TRBJ1-3, with TRBD1 matching 9 bases. V gave up 5 bases and J gave up 8 bases; unmatched junction bases: 10. Germline CDR1 reads SQVTM; CDR2 reads ANQGSEA. This CDR3 comprises 14 residues. The CDR3 bases are TGCAGCGTTTTGGGACAGGGCCACCTGGACACCATATATTTT. Protein: CSVLGQGHLDTIYF.

The V gene is TRBV7-9, the J gene TRBJ2-4, with unresolved D. Germline values: CDR1 SEHNR, CDR2 FQNEAQ (reference sequence). V lost 1 base, J lost 3 bases, and 13 bases lay in between. This CDR3 comprises 16 residues. The CDR3 DNA reads as TGTGCCAGCAGCTTAGTGTTACCCCCGGGCAAAAACATTCAGTACTTC. Protein: CASSLVLPPGKNIQYF.

A word on this clone: Other nucleotide sequences in the sample specify the same CDR3. J is TRBJ1-4 and V is TRBV7-8, with 9 bases aligning to TRBD1. This CDR3 region has 15 residues. Germline V gene lookup returns CDR1 SGHVS and CDR2 FQNEAQ. The V gene end was trimmed by 1 base and the J gene end by 7 bases; junction bases not matched to a gene: 4. CDR3 DNA sequence: TGTGCCAGCAGCTTAGAGGACAGGGGTGGTGAAAAACTGTTTTTT. Its protein is CASSLEDRGGEKLFF.

V usage is TRBV7-2 and J usage is TRBJ2-1, with D possibly TRBD1 on 6 matching bases. V gave up 5 bases and J gave up 10 bases, with 18 bases separating them. Germline CDR1 is SGHTA and CDR2 is FQGNSA. This CDR3 is 14 amino acids long. CDR3 sequence: CASSLPTGSREQFF. CDR3 DNA: TGTGCCAGCAGCCTACCGACAGGTAGTAGGGAGCAGTTCTTC. Combining the CDR3 with reference TRBV7-2 and TRBJ2-1 gives the whole variable domain GAGVSQSPSNKVTEKGKDVELRCDPISGHTALYWYRQSLGQGLEFLIYFQGNSAPDKSGLPSDRFSAERTGGSVSTLTIQRTQQEDSAVYLCASSLPTGSREQFFGPGTRLTVL.